These T cell receptor beta chains were read from a single sample in a study of beta chain features in type 1 diabetes. TCRdb keeps only in-frame clones here, not all; method: immunoSEQ multiplex PCR. The sample includes roughly 150,000 clones, roughly 10% seen only once; the top ten take under 0.85%. Sequenced input: central memory CD4+ T cells from blood. These receptors were obtained from a woman in her 30s with type 1 diabetes. The CDR3 runs from the conserved cysteine through the conserved F or W. Fields, in order: clone size, J gene, D gene, V gene, CDR3 protein, CDR3 DNA. D genes are given only for firm matches. A row's size may be missing; if present it is once, few, many or a size class.

few TRBJ2-1 NA TRBV11-2 CASSLSGYNEQFF TGTGCCAGCAGCTTATCGGGGTACAATGAGCAGTTCTTC
few TRBJ2-1 TRBD1 TRBV28 CASSLGGTGIDEQFF TGTGCCAGCAGTTTAGGGGGGACAGGGATCGATGAGCAGTTCTTC
few TRBJ1-2 NA TRBV5-1 CASSLVIMPDYGYTF TGCGCCAGCAGCTTGGTGATAATGCCGGACTATGGCTACACCTTC
few TRBJ2-7 TRBD1 TRBV5-1 CASSPTGYYEQYF TGCGCCAGCAGCCCGACAGGGTACTACGAGCAGTACTTC
few TRBJ2-2 TRBD1 TRBV7-9 CASSTTGTGDTGELFF TGTGCCAGCAGCACTACCGGGACAGGAGACACCGGGGAGCTGTTTTTT
few TRBJ2-5 TRBD1 TRBV28 CASSLIKTGGLETQYF TGTGCCAGCAGTCTAATTAAAACAGGGGGCTTGGAGACCCAGTACTTC
NA TRBJ2-5 NA TRBV7-9 CASSLSQGLAETQYF TGTGCCAGCAGCCTCTCCCAAGGACTCGCCGAGACCCAGTACTTC
few TRBJ2-7 TRBD1 TRBV18 CASSPPRTGVSYEQYF TGTGCCAGCTCACCCCCGCGGACAGGGGTTTCCTACGAGCAGTACTTC
NA TRBJ2-1 TRBD2 TRBV11-1 CASSESGSVVGEQFF TGTGCCAGCAGCGAAAGCGGGAGCGTGGTGGGTGAGCAGTTCTTC
few TRBJ2-1 TRBD2 TRBV6-6 CASRGIGTSNNEQFF TGTGCCAGCAGGGGGATCGGGACTAGCAACAATGAGCAGTTCTTC
NA TRBJ1-4 TRBD1 TRBV7-9 CASSPDRSYEKLFF TGTGCCAGCAGCCCGGACAGGTCCTATGAAAAACTGTTTTTT
few TRBJ2-7 NA TRBV6-5 CASSPRGNEQYF TGTGCCAGCAGTCCAAGGGGGAACGAGCAGTACTTC
NA TRBJ2-7 TRBD2 TRBV7-8 CASSLRASGSYEQYF TGTGCCAGCAGCTTACGCGCTAGCGGTTCCTACGAGCAGTACTTC
NA TRBJ2-1 TRBD1 TRBV2 CASSGGGAYNEQFF TGTGCCAGCAGTGGAGGGGGCGCCTACAATGAGCAGTTCTTC
NA TRBJ1-1 NA TRBV5-6 CASSLWGARNTEAFF TGTGCCAGCAGCTTGTGGGGCGCGAGGAACACTGAAGCTTTCTTT
few TRBJ1-1 NA TRBV11-2 CASSTGLNTEAFF TGTGCCAGCAGCACAGGGCTAAACACTGAAGCTTTCTTT
NA TRBJ2-7 NA TRBV18 CASSLSSSEQYF TGTGCCAGCTCACTTTCCAGTTCCGAGCAGTACTTC
few TRBJ2-4 TRBD2 TRBV5-6 CASSSSSLLAGVWNIQYF TGTGCCAGCAGCTCGAGTAGCCTTCTAGCGGGAGTTTGGAACATTCAGTACTTC
few TRBJ2-1 TRBD2 TRBV7-8 CASSQGTSGSYNEQFF TGTGCCAGCAGCCAAGGGACTAGCGGGAGCTACAATGAGCAGTTCTTC
NA TRBJ2-7 TRBD2 TRBV7-2 CASSLGTSPRYEQYF TGTGCCAGCAGCTTAGGGACTAGCCCCCGCTACGAGCAGTACTTC
few TRBJ2-5 NA TRBV7-2 CASSLGAGGQYF TGTGCCAGCAGCTTAGGGGCCGGGGGCCAGTACTTC
few TRBJ2-3 NA TRBV14 CASSQDLGRVRAGDTQYF TGTGCCAGCAGCCAAGATCTGGGTCGGGTGAGGGCCGGAGATACGCAGTATTTT
NA TRBJ1-2 NA TRBV4-1 CASSLNDRSYYGYTF TGCGCCAGCAGCCTGAATGACAGGTCGTACTATGGCTACACCTTC
NA TRBJ1-2 TRBD1 TRBV27 CASKTGPHRDDGYTF TGTGCCAGCAAGACAGGGCCCCATAGAGACGATGGCTACACCTTC
few TRBJ1-2 TRBD1 TRBV28 CASRSIDRGRGYTF TGTGCCAGCAGATCCATCGACAGGGGCCGGGGCTACACCTTC
NA TRBJ1-5 NA TRBV7-6 CASSLVGGGNQPQHF TGTGCCAGCAGCTTAGTCGGAGGGGGCAATCAGCCCCAGCATTTT
few TRBJ1-2 NA TRBV7-8 CASSLISVPGSGYTF TGTGCCAGCAGCTTAATTTCAGTGCCGGGGAGTGGCTACACCTTC
NA TRBJ1-5 TRBD1 TRBV15 CATSGYGTARAQPQHF TGTGCCACCAGCGGATACGGGACAGCCCGCGCACAGCCCCAGCATTTT
NA TRBJ2-6 TRBD1 TRBV11-1 CASSPGSQGVTGANVLTF TGTGCCAGCAGCCCAGGGTCCCAGGGGGTAACTGGGGCCAACGTCCTGACTTTC
few TRBJ2-3 NA TRBV7-7 CASSLGLRGADTQYF TGTGCTAGCAGCTTAGGGCTACGCGGGGCAGATACGCAGTATTTT
few TRBJ2-3 TRBD1 TRBV5-6 CASSYGTGGADTQYF TGTGCCAGCAGCTACGGGACAGGGGGCGCAGATACGCAGTATTTT
NA TRBJ2-1 NA TRBV10-1 CASSARVNEQFF TGCGCCAGCAGTGCCAGGGTCAATGAGCAGTTCTTC
NA TRBJ2-5 TRBD1 TRBV5-1 CASSFTGARETQYF TGCGCCAGCAGCTTCACAGGGGCACGAGAGACCCAGTACTTC
NA TRBJ2-5 NA TRBV7-2 CASSLAHRSGTQYF TGTGCCAGCAGCTTAGCGCATAGGTCGGGGACCCAGTACTTC
few TRBJ2-1 TRBD2 TRBV28 CASSLGGSGSSYEQFF TGTGCCAGCAGTTTAGGTGGTAGCGGGAGTAGTTATGAGCAGTTCTTC
NA TRBJ1-1 NA TRBV7-8 CASRSYVAGDEAFF TGTGCCAGCAGATCCTACGTTGCGGGAGATGAAGCTTTCTTT
few TRBJ1-2 NA TRBV9 CASSVASAGLNGYTF TGTGCCAGCAGCGTAGCTTCGGCAGGGCTGAATGGCTACACCTTC
few TRBJ1-2 TRBD1 TRBV27 CASLTGAGGYTF TGTGCCAGTCTAACAGGGGCGGGCGGCTACACCTTC
few TRBJ2-7 TRBD2 TRBV6-5 CASSEAGGKDEQYF TGTGCCAGCTCCGAAGCGGGAGGGAAGGACGAGCAGTACTTC
few TRBJ2-3 TRBD1 TRBV28 CASMTGGSTDTQYF TGTGCCAGCATGACAGGGGGTAGCACAGATACGCAGTATTTT
few TRBJ2-3 NA TRBV28 CASAGSSTNTDTQYF TGTGCCTCAGCAGGGTCGAGTACAAACACAGATACGCAGTATTTT
few TRBJ2-5 TRBD2 TRBV29-1 CSVASGSQETQYF TGCAGCGTTGCTAGCGGGAGTCAAGAGACCCAGTACTTC
few TRBJ2-7 NA TRBV28 CASSPLTWPIDYSYEQYF TGTGCCAGCAGCCCCCTAACCTGGCCCATAGACTACTCCTACGAGCAGTACTTC
few TRBJ1-2 NA TRBV21-1 CASSRGASANYGYTF TGTGCCTCGAGCCGGGGGGCGTCCGCTAACTATGGCTACACCTTC
few TRBJ1-2 TRBD1 TRBV27 CASSVRDRGEDGYTF TGTGCCAGCAGTGTCCGGGACAGGGGTGAGGATGGCTACACCTTC
NA TRBJ1-3 NA TRBV7-9 CASSPQGPGNTIYF TGTGCCAGCAGCCCACAGGGTCCAGGAAACACCATATATTTT
few TRBJ1-3 TRBD1 TRBV2 CASSWDRGLGNTIYF TGTGCCAGCAGTTGGGACAGGGGGCTCGGAAACACCATATATTTT
NA TRBJ1-2 TRBD1 TRBV18 CASSPSGQGNGYTF TGTGCCAGCTCACCCTCGGGACAGGGAAATGGCTACACCTTC
NA TRBJ2-3 TRBD2 TRBV5-1 CASSPLAGSSTDTQYF TGCGCCAGCAGCCCACTAGCGGGGTCTAGCACAGATACGCAGTATTTT
NA TRBJ2-7 NA TRBV5-6 CASSLDRTYEQYF TGTGCCAGCAGCTTGGACAGAACCTACGAGCAGTACTTC
few TRBJ1-5 NA TRBV7-8 CASSLGRGGQPQHF TGTGCCAGCAGCTTAGGGAGGGGTGGTCAGCCCCAGCATTTT
many TRBJ2-7 TRBD1 TRBV9 CASSGRDRTEQYF TGTGCCAGCAGCGGACGGGACAGGACCGAGCAGTACTTC
few TRBJ2-3 NA TRBV10-3 CAISESRATLEYTDTQYF TGTGCCATCAGTGAGTCTCGGGCTACACTAGAATACACAGATACGCAGTATTTT
few TRBJ2-1 TRBD2 TRBV7-9 CASSLTRTSGTEQFF TGTGCCAGCAGCTTAACCCGTACTAGCGGGACTGAGCAGTTCTTC
NA TRBJ2-3 NA TRBV13 CASSLGAGAADTQYF TGTGCCAGCAGCTTAGGCGCAGGGGCGGCAGATACGCAGTATTTT
many TRBJ2-1 TRBD1 TRBV5-4 CASSETGDPYNEQFF TGTGCCAGCAGCGAGACAGGGGACCCATACAATGAGCAGTTCTTC
few TRBJ2-1 TRBD2 TRBV7-6 CASSLAPASGRAYNEQFF TGTGCCAGCAGCTTAGCCCCCGCTAGCGGGAGGGCCTACAATGAGCAGTTCTTC